This TCR beta chain was found in a study of human T cells and chemical hapten exposure. MiXCR, applied by TCRdb to the RACE reads, yields one record per CDR3 protein. Of 360,000 or so distinct CDR3 sequences listed, around 6% were seen once; the top ten hold under 7%. As for time point: patch test 2, 6 weeks after DPC sensitization. Treatment here: therapeutic diphenylcyclopropenone sensitization with weekly scalp DPC. The donor pool consisted of alopecia patients aged 18 to 70 years, considered suitable for DPC. V was clipped by 6 bases and J by 6 bases; unmatched bases: 4. This CDR3 region has 14 residues. Germline V gene sequence: CDR1 SNHLY, CDR2 FYNNEI.

The chain has TRBV2 and TRBJ1-6; TRBD1 matches 8 bases. The sequence was collected from a woman between 18 and 30 years old with alopecia areata. Some clones in this sample may be carry-over from other donors' samples. Sequencing was performed on whole blood, taken in connection with sensitization to the hapten diphenylcyclopropenone (DPC). CDR3 protein: CASSPTGVNSPLHF. As DNA, the CDR3 is TGTGCCAGCAGCCCGACAGGGGTTAATTCACCCCTCCACTTT.